Listed below are T cell receptor beta chains from one sample, sequenced in a study of T cell responses to AZD1222 COVID-19 vaccine. Clones were sequenced by immunoSEQ multiplex PCR, and TCRdb holds only the in-frame ones, with some missing. The data hold around 120,000 clones, with approximately 90% observed a single time. The material sequenced was peripheral blood, taken 28 days after the second AZD1222 dose. These TCRs come from an adult who received the AZD1222 COVID-19 vaccine. Each CDR3 is given with its conserved first and last residue. D genes are given only for firm matches. Part of the rows lack a size; the others show once, few, many or a class for expanded clones.

V,size,D,J,CDR3,DNA
TRBV7-9,-,-,TRBJ1-2,CASSLDTNTHYGYTF,TGTGCCAGCAGCCTTGACACAAACACCCACTATGGCTACACCTTC
TRBV7-3,-,-,TRBJ2-1,CASSLPRRDLGRATNRYNEQFF,TGTGCCAGCAGCTTACCCCGCCGCGATTTGGGCAGGGCCACGAACCGCTACAATGAGCAGTTCTTC
TRBV6-5,-,-,TRBJ1-2,CASNSPGTENYGYTF,TGTGCCAGCAACAGCCCAGGGACGGAGAACTATGGCTACACCTTC
TRBV7-2,-,-,TRBJ2-7,CASSYYRDYQNEQYF,TGTGCCAGCAGCTACTACAGGGATTATCAGAACGAGCAGTACTTC
TRBV3-1/TRBV3-2,-,-,TRBJ2-4,CASSQGWGNIQYF,TGTGCCAGCAGCCAGGGTTGGGGAAACATTCAGTACTTC
TRBV30,-,-,TRBJ1-1,CAWIPATGTEAFF,TGTGCCTGGATCCCGGCCACGGGCACTGAAGCTTTCTTT
TRBV12-3/TRBV12-4,-,-,TRBJ2-7,CASSYLGGYEQYF,TGTGCCAGCAGTTATCTGGGGGGCTACGAGCAGTACTTC
TRBV28,-,-,TRBJ2-7,CASSPGSTYEQYF,TGTGCCAGCAGCCCCGGGTCCACCTACGAGCAGTACTTC
TRBV11-3,-,-,TRBJ2-7,CASRGGDYEQYF,TGTGCCAGCAGGGGGGGTGACTACGAGCAGTACTTC
TRBV19,once,TRBD1,TRBJ1-1,CASTATGQGYTEAFF,TGTGCCAGTACCGCTACGGGACAGGGCTACACTGAAGCTTTCTTT
TRBV19,-,TRBD2,TRBJ2-1,CASSIREDSYNEQFF,TGTGCCAGTAGTATCCGGGAGGACTCCTACAATGAGCAGTTCTTC
TRBV29-1,-,-,TRBJ2-3,CSVEGVGGTDTQYF,TGCAGCGTTGAAGGGGTCGGGGGCACAGATACGCAGTATTTT
TRBV4-1,-,-,TRBJ1-1,CASSQDPGGGPKLNTEAFF,TGCGCCAGCAGCCAAGATCCGGGGGGGGGCCCGAAATTGAACACTGAAGCTTTCTTT
TRBV6-5,-,TRBD1,TRBJ1-2,CASSWGQYYGYTF,TGTGCCAGCAGTTGGGGACAGTACTATGGCTACACCTTC
TRBV9,-,-,TRBJ1-6,CASSVAGIGSPLHF,TGTGCCAGCAGCGTAGCCGGGATTGGTTCACCCCTCCACTTT
TRBV10-3,-,-,TRBJ2-5,CASSMGETQYF,TGTGCCTCATCCATGGGGGAGACCCAGTACTTC
TRBV11-1,-,-,TRBJ2-7,CASSHHREPYEQYF,TGTGCCAGCAGCCACCACAGGGAACCTTACGAGCAGTACTTC
TRBV14,-,-,TRBJ1-1,CASSQAGRGWNTEAFF,TGTGCCAGCAGCCAAGCCGGGAGAGGGTGGAACACTGAAGCTTTCTTT
TRBV11-2,-,TRBD1,TRBJ2-7,CASSQGAYEQYF,TGTGCCAGCAGCCAGGGGGCCTACGAGCAGTACTTC
TRBV13,once,-,TRBJ2-7,CASSFEERRGEQYF,TGTGCCAGCAGCTTTGAGGAGAGACGGGGCGAGCAGTACTTC
TRBV7-2,-,-,TRBJ1-1,CASSLDRLYLGTEAFF,TGTGCCAGCAGCTTAGACAGGTTATATTTGGGCACTGAAGCTTTCTTT
TRBV23-1,few,-,TRBJ2-5,CASIVRGRETQYF,TGCGCCAGCATTGTTCGGGGAAGAGAGACCCAGTACTTC
TRBV19,-,-,TRBJ2-3,CASSLGGRTDTQYF,TGTGCCAGTAGCCTCGGAGGGAGGACAGATACGCAGTATTTT
TRBV25-1,-,TRBD2,TRBJ2-3,CASTLAGGMSDTQYF,TGTGCCAGCACCCTAGCGGGGGGGATGTCAGATACGCAGTATTTT
TRBV2,-,-,TRBJ1-5,CASRNRNRDTNQPQHF,TGTGCCAGCAGGAACAGGAACCGGGACACAAATCAGCCCCAGCATTTT
TRBV7-2,-,-,TRBJ1-5,CASSLGSGQPQHF,TGTGCCAGCAGCTTAGGGTCGGGCCAGCCCCAGCATTTT
TRBV5-1,-,-,TRBJ2-1,CASSLFPQEAYNEQFF,TGCGCCAGCAGCTTGTTCCCCCAGGAGGCCTACAATGAGCAGTTCTTC
TRBV4-2,few,-,TRBJ1-1,CASSHDTNTEAFF,TGTGCCAGCAGCCATGACACGAACACTGAAGCTTTCTTT
TRBV14,-,-,TRBJ1-1,CASSPLVPKNTEAFF,TGTGCCAGCAGCCCTCTGGTCCCGAAGAACACTGAAGCTTTCTTT
TRBV29-1,-,TRBD1,TRBJ2-3,CSVGQGAGDTQYF,TGCAGCGTTGGACAGGGGGCGGGAGATACGCAGTATTTT
TRBV13,few,-,TRBJ2-7,CASSFTGDPPPYEQYF,TGTGCCAGCAGCTTCACCGGGGACCCACCCCCCTACGAGCAGTACTTC
TRBV5-1,-,-,TRBJ1-5,CASSLDGPNQPQHF,TGCGCCAGCAGCTTGGACGGCCCCAATCAGCCCCAGCATTTT
TRBV5-6,once,TRBD2,TRBJ2-5,CASRASGTQETQYF,TGTGCCAGCCGAGCTAGCGGGACCCAAGAGACCCAGTACTTC
TRBV3-1/TRBV3-2,-,-,TRBJ2-3,CASSQDPAARGTQYF,TGTGCCAGCAGCCAAGATCCCGCCGCCCGCGGTACGCAGTATTTT
TRBV2,-,TRBD2,TRBJ2-7,CASSTGAGGGYEQYF,TGTGCCAGCAGTACAGGGGCGGGAGGGGGCTACGAGCAGTACTTC
TRBV6-5,few,TRBD2,TRBJ2-7,CASSGAGGSYEQYF,TGTGCCAGCAGCGGAGCGGGGGGGAGCTACGAGCAGTACTTC
TRBV5-6,-,TRBD1,TRBJ1-5,CASSLAGQRANQPQHF,TGTGCCAGCAGCTTGGCGGGACAGAGGGCCAATCAGCCCCAGCATTTT
TRBV11-3,-,TRBD1,TRBJ1-6,CASSLVPGGNSPLHF,TGTGCCAGCAGCTTAGTCCCAGGGGGTAATTCACCCCTCCACTTT
TRBV6-5,-,TRBD1,TRBJ1-5,CASGTGLNQPQHF,TGTGCCAGCGGGACAGGGCTCAATCAGCCCCAGCATTTT
TRBV18,-,TRBD2,TRBJ2-2,CASSPRTSGSSGELFF,TGTGCCAGCTCACCAAGAACTAGCGGGAGTTCCGGGGAGCTGTTTTTT
TRBV7-9,-,-,TRBJ1-2,CASSPAREVGGYTF,TGTGCCAGCAGCCCTGCCAGGGAGGTTGGTGGCTACACCTTC